The clone carrying this T cell receptor (beta chain) was seen only a few times. Its cognate antigen is unknown. These data belong to a study of cytomegalovirus exposure and HLA in healthy donors. Whole-study context: T cells numbering approximately 170 million yielded some 100 million unique TCR beta sequences in an earlier analysis. Study outcomes and limitations: Among TCR beta chains, those listed as cytomegalovirus-associated numbered 164. Earlier analysis looked at TCR beta V segments, and most were productive about 87% or about 30% of the time.

Both 60 Vbeta primers and 13 Jbeta primers went into the PCR. Using immunoSEQ multiplex PCR, the repertoire was profiled, and TCRdb retains in-frame clones only, with some absent. This table has around 120,000 clones, approximately 80% appearing once. The CDR3 spans 13 residues. Looked up from germline, CDR1 is SGHRS and CDR2 is YFSETQ. Trimming stripped 2 bases from V and 5 bases from J, with 8 bases between. Sequencing input: PBMCs. The rearrangement links TRBV5-1 to TRBJ2-1; D perhaps matches TRBD1 (6 bases). This clonotype originated in a middle-aged man in good health and CMV-seropositive. The CDR3 is CASSFSGDNEQFF. CDR3 nucleotides: TGCGCCAGCAGCTTTTCAGGGGACAATGAGCAGTTCTTC. The full variable domain, with the rest looked up from reference TRBV5-1 and TRBJ2-1, is KAGVTQTPRYLIKTRGQQVTLSCSPISGHRSVSWYQQTPGQGLQFLFEYFSETQRNKGNFPGRFSGRQFSNSRSEMNVSTLELGDSALYLCASSFSGDNEQFFGPGTRLTVL.